One and the same sample provided the 15 T cell receptor beta chains below, sequenced in a study of blood T cell repertoires in COVID-19. The assay was immunoSEQ multiplex PCR, and TCRdb's table has in-frame clones only and misses some. The sample lists fewer than 60,000 clones; approximately 83% were seen once. Sequencing was performed on peripheral blood. The receptors here all came from an elderly man with COVID-19, enrolled during active disease.

The V call is TRBV5-1, the J call TRBJ1-4, with D perhaps TRBD1 (6 bases). CDR3 size: 16 residues. In germline, CDR1 is SGHRS, CDR2 YFSETQ. Trimming left V 2 bases short and J 6 bases short, with 17 bases between. The CDR3 loop reads CASSLRQGRGDEKLFF. For the CDR3, the DNA is TGCGCCAGCAGCTTACGGCAGGGGAGAGGAGATGAAAAACTGTTTTTT.

This clone was counted a few times. V gene TRBV5-1 combines with J gene TRBJ1-2, with no clear D. In germline, CDR1 is SGHRS, CDR2 YFSETQ. Trimming stripped 1 base from V and 5 bases from J, with 9 bases between. There are 13 residues in the CDR3. DNA of the CDR3: TGCGCCAGCAGCTTGACAGAGACGTATGGCTACACCTTC. Translation gives CASSLTETYGYTF.

The V call is TRBV28, the J call TRBJ1-5; weak D call: TRBD1 (5 bases). The CDR3 has 14 amino acids. CDR1 is MDHEN and CDR2 is SYDVKM in the germline V gene. V was cut by 8 bases and J by 4 bases, with 15 bases left in between. In nucleotides, the CDR3 is TGTGCCAGCTACCAGGCGGGGGAAAATCAGCCCCAGCATTTT. This sequence encodes CASYQAGENQPQHF.

The CDR3 DNA follows: TGTGCCAGCAGTTTTGGCCCCCCTTACAATGAGCAGTTCTTC. Protein sequence: CASSFGPPYNEQFF. J is TRBJ2-1 and V is TRBV27; D uncertain. CDR1 is MNHEY and CDR2 is SMNVEV in the germline V gene (reference sequence). The CDR3 is made up of 14 amino acids. V was shortened by 3 bases and J by 4 bases, with 10 bases between the two germline ends.

This clone has more than one count but fewer than ten. The rearrangement uses TRBV27 and TRBJ1-2; 8 positions match TRBD1. There are 14 residues in the CDR3. CDR1 and CDR2 from the germline V gene are MNHEY and SMNVEV (reference sequence). The V gene end was trimmed by 5 bases and the J gene end by 4 bases; junction bases not matched to a gene: 6. Here the CDR3 DNA reads TGTGCCAGCAGTCAGTTCAGGGGGCCCTATGGCTACACCTTC. Translated, it gives CASSQFRGPYGYTF.

The genes are TRBV28 and TRBJ1-3, with 7 bases lining up with TRBD1. Trimming at V came to 6 bases and at J to 2 bases, leaving 7 bases not matched to a gene. Per germline, CDR1 MDHEN and CDR2 SYDVKM. The CDR3 contains 15 residues. In DNA, the CDR3 is TGTGCCAGCAGCCCCGGGACAGCCCCTGGAAACACCATATATTTT. Protein sequence: CASSPGTAPGNTIYF.

The V gene is TRBV11-3, the J gene TRBJ2-1; 7 positions agree with TRBD1. In germline, CDR1 is SGHNT, CDR2 YENEEA. J lost 9 bases, V lost 4 bases, and 6 bases had no gene match. The CDR3 is 13 amino acids. Here the CDR3 reads CASSSNRGGEQFF. The CDR3 DNA follows: TGTGCCAGCAGCTCAAACAGGGGCGGTGAGCAGTTCTTC.

The J gene is TRBJ2-3, the V gene TRBV28; weak D call: TRBD2 (7 bases). CDR3 length: 16 amino acids. CDR1 is MDHEN and CDR2 is SYDVKM in the germline V gene. V dropped 2 bases and J dropped 3 bases, with 15 bases sitting between them. The CDR3 here is CASSLRGGGGTDTQYF. The CDR3 coding sequence is TGTGCCAGCAGTTTAAGGGGGGGCGGCGGAACAGATACGCAGTATTTT.

The J gene is TRBJ2-3, the V gene TRBV19; a weak D match, TRBD2 (6 bases). Trimming stripped 4 bases from V and 1 base from J, with 6 bases between. This CDR3 contains 13 residues. Germline V gene sequence: CDR1 LNHDA, CDR2 SQIVND (reference sequence). CDR3 protein: CASSTGGTDTQYF. In DNA form, the CDR3 reads TGTGCCAGTAGTACGGGGGGCACAGATACGCAGTATTTT.

V gene TRBV9 combines with J gene TRBJ1-1; 9 bases fit TRBD1. The V gene end was trimmed by 4 bases and the J gene end by 4 bases; junction bases not matched to a gene: 11. The CDR3 is made up of 16 amino acids. The germline CDR1 and CDR2 sequences are SGDLS and YYNGEE. CDR3 nucleotide sequence: TGTGCCAGCAGCCCGGGACAGGGTGGGAAAGGCACTGAAGCTTTCTTT. Its protein product is CASSPGQGGKGTEAFF.

V gene TRBV11-2 combines with J gene TRBJ2-5; D is ambiguous. CDR3 size: 13 residues. CDR1 and CDR2 (germline): SGHAT, FQNNGV. V was clipped by 5 bases and J by 5 bases, with 12 bases between them. Here the CDR3 DNA reads TGTGCCAGCAGCCGAGGCGTGGTGGAGACCCAGTACTTC. Its translation is CASSRGVVETQYF. Based on the CDR3 plus reference TRBV11-2 and TRBJ2-5, the full variable domain is EAGVAQSPRYKIIEKRQSVAFWCNPISGHATLYWYQQILGQGPKLLIQFQNNGVVDDSQLPKDRFSAERLKGVDSTLKIQPAKLEDSAVYLCASSRGVVETQYFGPGTRLLVL.

The V and J genes are TRBV5-1 and TRBJ2-1; 10 bases align to TRBD2. The trim removed 0 bases at V and 11 bases at J, leaving 8 bases unmatched. CDR3 size: 15 residues. Germline loops: CDR1 SGHRS, CDR2 YFSETQ. The CDR3 coding sequence is TGCGCCAGCAGCTTGGTGGCTAGCGGGGGCCCCCAGCAGTTCTTC. Protein sequence: CASSLVASGGPQQFF.

In its sample, this clone was seen once. The rearrangement uses TRBV12-3 or TRBV12-4 and TRBJ1-1; D unclear. V dropped 3 bases and J dropped 5 bases, with 7 bases sitting between them. This CDR3 spans 12 amino acids. This CDR3 reads CASSFSRTEAFF. CDR3 bases: TGTGCCAGCAGTTTTTCCAGAACTGAAGCTTTCTTT.

V gene TRBV3-1 (or the pseudogene TRBV3-2) combines with J gene TRBJ2-1, with 8 bases identical to TRBD2. V lost 1 base and J lost 3; bases outside the gene matches: 5. The germline V gene has CDR1 LGHDT and CDR2 YNNKEL (reference sequence). This CDR3 contains 16 residues. The CDR3 protein is CASSQVFAGGYNEQFF. The CDR3 nucleotides are TGTGCCAGCAGCCAAGTGTTTGCGGGAGGCTACAATGAGCAGTTCTTC.

The rearrangement links TRBV7-6 to TRBJ2-2, with TRBD1 matching over 10 bases. Germline CDR1 is SGHVS and CDR2 is FNYEAQ. Unmatched junction bases numbered 8, after V lost 1 base and J lost 6 bases. The CDR3 covers 17 residues. CDR3 nucleotide sequence: TGTGCCAGCAGCTTAGAAGGGACAGGGGCGTATGCCGGGGAGCTGTTTTTT. Protein product: CASSLEGTGAYAGELFF.